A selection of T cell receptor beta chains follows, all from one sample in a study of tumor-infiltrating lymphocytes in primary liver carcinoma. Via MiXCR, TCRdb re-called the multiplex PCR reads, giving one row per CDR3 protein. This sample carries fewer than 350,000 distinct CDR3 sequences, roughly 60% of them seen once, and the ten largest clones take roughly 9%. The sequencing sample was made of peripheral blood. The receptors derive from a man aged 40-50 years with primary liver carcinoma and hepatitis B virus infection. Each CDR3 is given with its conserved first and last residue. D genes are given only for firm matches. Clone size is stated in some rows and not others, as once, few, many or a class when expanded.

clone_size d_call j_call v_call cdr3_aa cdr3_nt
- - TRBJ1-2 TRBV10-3 CAISESGTRNGYTF TGTGCCATCAGTGAGTCCGGGACACGGAATGGCTACACCTTC
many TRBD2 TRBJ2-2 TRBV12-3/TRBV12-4 CASRPGGNTGELFF TGTGCCAGCAGACCGGGAGGTAACACCGGGGAGCTGTTTTTT
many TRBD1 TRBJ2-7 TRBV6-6 CASRGQVIEQYF TGTGCCAGCAGGGGACAGGTAATCGAGCAGTACTTC
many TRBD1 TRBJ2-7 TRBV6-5 CASRTPGQGPYEQYF TGTGCCAGCAGAACGCCGGGACAGGGGCCGTACGAGCAGTACTTC
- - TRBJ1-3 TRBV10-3 CAISETRTARGNAIYF TGTGCCATCAGTGAAACTCGGACAGCTCGTGGAAACGCCATATATTTT
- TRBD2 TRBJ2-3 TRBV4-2 CASSQGSGSTDTEYF TGCGCGAGCAGCCAGGGAAGCGGGAGTACAGATACGGAGTATTTT
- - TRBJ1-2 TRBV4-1 CASSQDGFSALPEQELYGYTF TGCGCCAGCAGCCAAGACGGATTTTCGGCGCTACCGGAACAGGAGCTCTATGGCTACACCTTC
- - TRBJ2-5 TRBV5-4 CASSFVGETQYF TGTGCCAGCAGCTTTGTCGGGGAGACCCAGTACTTC
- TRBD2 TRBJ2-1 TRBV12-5 CASGPVGKREGFNEQFF TGTGCTAGTGGCCCCGTCGGAAAGCGGGAAGGATTCAATGAGCAGTTCTTC
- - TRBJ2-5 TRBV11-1 CASSRDIQETQNF TGTGCCAGCAGCCGGGACATCCAAGAGACCCAGAACTTC